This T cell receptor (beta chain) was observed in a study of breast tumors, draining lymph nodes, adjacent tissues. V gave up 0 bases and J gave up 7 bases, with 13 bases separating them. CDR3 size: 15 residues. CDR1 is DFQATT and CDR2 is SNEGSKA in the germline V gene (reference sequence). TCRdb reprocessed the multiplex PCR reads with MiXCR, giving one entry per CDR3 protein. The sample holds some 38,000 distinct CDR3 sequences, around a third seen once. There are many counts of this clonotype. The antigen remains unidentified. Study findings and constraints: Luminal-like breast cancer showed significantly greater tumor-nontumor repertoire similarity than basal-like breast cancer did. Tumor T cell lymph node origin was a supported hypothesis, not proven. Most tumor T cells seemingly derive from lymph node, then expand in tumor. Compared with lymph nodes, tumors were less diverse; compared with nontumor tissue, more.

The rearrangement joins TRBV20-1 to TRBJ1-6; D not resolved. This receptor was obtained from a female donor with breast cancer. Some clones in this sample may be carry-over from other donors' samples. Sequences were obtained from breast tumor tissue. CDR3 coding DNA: TGCAGTGCTAGAGATCGGTCGAGCCCGAATTCACCCCTCCACTTT. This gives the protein CSARDRSSPNSPLHF.